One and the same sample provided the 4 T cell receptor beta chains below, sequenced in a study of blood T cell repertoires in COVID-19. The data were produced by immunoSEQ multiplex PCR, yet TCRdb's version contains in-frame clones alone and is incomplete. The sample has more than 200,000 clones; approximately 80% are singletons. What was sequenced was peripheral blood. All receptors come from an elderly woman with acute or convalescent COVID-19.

The CDR3 loop is CASSTRQITEAFF. CDR3 nucleotides: TGTGCCAGTAGTACGAGACAGATCACTGAAGCTTTCTTT. The chain is built from TRBV19 and TRBJ1-1; TRBD1 might be the D (5 bases). Germline V gene lookup returns CDR1 LNHDA and CDR2 SQIVND (reference sequence). Trimming pared 4 bases from V and 4 bases from J, leaving 10 bases between. The CDR3 is made up of 13 amino acids.

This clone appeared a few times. This CDR3 reads CASSLNRGGNYGYTF. In DNA, the CDR3 is TGTGCCAGCAGCTTAAACAGGGGCGGAAACTATGGCTACACCTTC. This sequence joins TRBV13 and TRBJ1-2; 7 bases match TRBD1. V was pared by 2 bases and J by 2 bases, with 5 bases of the junction left unmatched. This CDR3 spans 15 amino acids. Germline CDR1 is PRHDT and CDR2 is FYEKMQ (reference sequence).

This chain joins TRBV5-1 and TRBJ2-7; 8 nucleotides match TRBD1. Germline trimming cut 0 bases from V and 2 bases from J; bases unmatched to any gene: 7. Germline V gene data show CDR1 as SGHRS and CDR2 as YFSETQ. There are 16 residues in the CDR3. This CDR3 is CASSLGDQGAAYEQYF. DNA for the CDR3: TGCGCCAGCAGCTTGGGGGACCAGGGGGCCGCCTACGAGCAGTACTTC.

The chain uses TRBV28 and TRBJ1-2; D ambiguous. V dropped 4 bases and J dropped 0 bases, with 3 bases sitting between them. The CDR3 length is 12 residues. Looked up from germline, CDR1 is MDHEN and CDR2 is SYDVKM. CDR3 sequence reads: CASSSTNYGYTF. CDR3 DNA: TGTGCCAGCAGTTCTACTAACTATGGCTACACCTTC.